This passage covers 14 T cell receptor beta chains from one sample sequenced in a study of shared clonotypes between healthy human individuals. The assay was immunoSEQ multiplex PCR, and TCRdb's table has in-frame clones only and misses some. The repertoire holds about 2.3 million clones, with 80% to 95% as singletons. The sequenced material came from naive CD4+ T cells from PBMCs. Subset noted: CD45RA+ positively selected. These receptors were collected from a man aged 18-30 years in good health. Some clones in this sample may be carry-over from other donors' samples.

The chain employs TRBV30 and TRBJ2-5; 11 bases are shared with TRBD2. The CDR3 loop spans 15 amino acids. Germline CDR1 is GTSNPN and CDR2 is SVGIG (reference sequence). V lost 2 bases, J lost 4 bases, and 6 bases stayed unmatched. The chain's CDR3 is CAWSLLAGELETQYF. CDR3 nucleotides: TGTGCCTGGAGTTTACTAGCGGGAGAACTAGAGACCCAGTACTTC.

This chain links TRBV27 with TRBJ1-3, with TRBD1 as a possible D gene (5 bases). The ends were cut back, 6 bases at V and 8 bases at J, with 11 bases in the middle. This CDR3 region has 12 residues. Germline V gene data show CDR1 as MNHEY and CDR2 as SMNVEV (reference sequence). DNA of the CDR3: TGTGCCAGCAGCGGGGGAGCCGACACCATATATTTT. It yields the protein CASSGGADTIYF.

The chain has TRBV18 and TRBJ1-4; no clear D gene. This CDR3 contains 13 residues. The germline V gene has CDR1 KGHSH and CDR2 LQKENI. Trimming took 10 bases from V and 8 from J, leaving 17 bases between them. CDR3 in DNA: TGTGCCATTTCTCCGGCCCCGGGCGAAAAACTGTTTTTT. The encoded protein is CAISPAPGEKLFF.

This clone showed up just a few times. This chain links TRBV14 with TRBJ1-1; 7 nucleotides agree with TRBD1. V lost 4 bases, J lost 5 bases, and 10 bases stayed unmatched. Germline values: CDR1 SGHDN, CDR2 FVKESK. CDR3 size: 15 residues. The CDR3 nucleotides read TGTGCCAGCAGCCCACGACAGGGTATAATGACTGAAGCTTTCTTT. It codes for CASSPRQGIMTEAFF.

The V and J genes are TRBV28 and TRBJ1-4, with TRBD1 identical over 8 bases. The CDR3 covers 15 residues. CDR1 and CDR2 from the germline V gene are MDHEN and SYDVKM. With 5 bases clipped from V and 7 bases from J, the junction kept 9 bases outside the gene matches. CDR3 amino acids: CASSTPQGAREKLFF. Here the CDR3 DNA reads TGTGCCAGCAGTACCCCCCAGGGGGCCCGTGAAAAACTGTTTTTT.

The chain recombines TRBV2 with TRBJ2-7; 8 bases align to TRBD1. Per germline, CDR1 SNHLY and CDR2 FYNNEI. The junction had 8 bases not matched to a gene; V was cut back by 5 bases and J by 5 bases. This CDR3 contains 14 residues. Here the CDR3 DNA reads TGTGCCAGCAGTACCCGGACAGGGAGGAACGAGCAGTACTTC. Residues: CASSTRTGRNEQYF.

The chain is built from TRBV5-5 and TRBJ2-7; tentatively, D is TRBD2 (5 bases). The V gene's germline CDR1 is SGHKS and CDR2 YYEKEE (reference sequence). This CDR3 is 15 amino acids long. The germline V and J ends were trimmed by 4 bases and 4 bases, with 18 bases remaining between them. CDR3 sequence: CASSPWGVPTYEQYF. The CDR3 nucleotides read TGTGCCAGCAGCCCCTGGGGAGTTCCAACTTACGAGCAGTACTTC. Drawing the rest from reference TRBV5-5 and TRBJ2-7, the complete variable domain is DAGVTQSPTHLIKTRGQQVTLRCSPISGHKSVSWYQQVLGQGPQFIFQYYEKEERGRGNFPDRFSARQFPNYSSELNVNALLLGDSALYLCASSPWGVPTYEQYFGPGTRLTVT.

This chain links TRBV7-2 with TRBJ2-7, with D hard to call. The germline CDR1 and CDR2 sequences are SGHTA and FQGNSA. V was shortened by 5 bases and J by 5 bases, with 19 bases between the two germline ends. The CDR3 spans 15 residues. The CDR3 nucleotides are TGTGCCAGCAGCCCGCAGTTAACCCGAAGCCACGAGCAGTACTTC. Its translation: CASSPQLTRSHEQYF.

The rearrangement uses TRBV28 and TRBJ2-7; D is perhaps TRBD1 (6 bases). This CDR3 has 16 residues. Germline CDR1 and CDR2: MDHEN and SYDVKM. The V end was cut by 4 bases, the J end by 4 bases, with 20 bases between. The CDR3 sequence: CASSSRTDKFVYEQYF. The CDR3 DNA is TGTGCCAGCAGTTCCCGGACAGACAAATTCGTTTACGAGCAGTACTTC.

This chain uses TRBV6-1 with TRBJ2-5; D is perhaps TRBD2 (6 bases). The CDR3 extends over 14 amino acids. In germline, CDR1 is MNHNS, CDR2 SASEGT. With 1 base removed from V and 10 bases from J, the gap between germline ends came to 16 bases. In nucleotides, the CDR3 is TGTGCCAGCAGTGAAGGGGGGGTTGGCCGAAACCAGTACTTC. As protein: CASSEGGVGRNQYF.

On this clone: Distinct nucleotide sequences in the sample also encode this CDR3. The chain uses TRBV28 and TRBJ1-1, with D perhaps TRBD1 (6 bases). The V gene lost 7 bases and the J gene lost 1 base, with 10 bases spanning the gap. The CDR3 consists of 13 residues. From germline, CDR1 is MDHEN and CDR2 SYDVKM. Here the CDR3 reads CASTRTENTEAFF. DNA of the CDR3: TGTGCCAGCACAAGGACAGAGAACACTGAAGCTTTCTTT.

This chain joins TRBV5-1 and TRBJ2-1; D is ambiguous. Germline V gene lookup returns CDR1 SGHRS and CDR2 YFSETQ. The CDR3 is 15 amino acids. Trimming took 2 bases from V and 8 from J, leaving 17 bases between them. CDR3 loop: CASSLMDPGRDEQFF. The CDR3 DNA reads as TGCGCCAGCAGCTTAATGGACCCCGGTAGGGATGAGCAGTTCTTC.

This sequence joins TRBV5-4 and TRBJ1-1; a weak D match, TRBD1 (6 bases). The V gene lost 7 bases and the J gene lost 2 bases, with 12 bases spanning the gap. Germline V gene sequence: CDR1 SGHNT, CDR2 YYREEE (reference sequence). This CDR3 has 13 residues. CDR3 protein: CASLGGRNTEAFF. Here the CDR3 DNA reads TGTGCCAGCCTTGGGGGCCGTAACACTGAAGCTTTCTTT.

The chain has TRBV14 and TRBJ2-6, with D hard to call. CDR1 SGHDN and CDR2 FVKESK come from the germline V gene. The CDR3 has 16 residues. V was pared by 3 bases and J by 0 bases, with 9 bases between. The DNA for the CDR3 is TGTGCCAGCAGCCAGGCCCGAAGCTCTGGGGCCAACGTCCTGACTTTC. Its translation is CASSQARSSGANVLTF.